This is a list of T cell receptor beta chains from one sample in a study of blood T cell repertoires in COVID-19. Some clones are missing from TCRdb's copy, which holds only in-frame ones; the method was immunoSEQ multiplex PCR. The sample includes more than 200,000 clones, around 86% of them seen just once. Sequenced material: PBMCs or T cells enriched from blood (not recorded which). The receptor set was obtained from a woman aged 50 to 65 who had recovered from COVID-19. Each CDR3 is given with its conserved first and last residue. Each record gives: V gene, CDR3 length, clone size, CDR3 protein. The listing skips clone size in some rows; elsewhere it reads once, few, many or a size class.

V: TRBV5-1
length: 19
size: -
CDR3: CASSPRTSGRLSSYNEQFF

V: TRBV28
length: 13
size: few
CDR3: CASSHRGGGEAFF

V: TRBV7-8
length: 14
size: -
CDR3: CASSLGTSPDTQYF

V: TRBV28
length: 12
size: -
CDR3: CASSLRRYEQYF

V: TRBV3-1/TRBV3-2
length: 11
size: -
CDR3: CASSYVQAYTF

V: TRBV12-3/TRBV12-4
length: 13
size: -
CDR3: CASSFLGLYEQYF

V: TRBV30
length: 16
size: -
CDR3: CAWTHRKDSSNYGYTF

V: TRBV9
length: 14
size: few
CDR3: CASSDTGGNYGYTF

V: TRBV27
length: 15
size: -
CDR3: CASSKTGVANYGYTF

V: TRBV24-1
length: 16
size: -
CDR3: CATSDPGLRGYNEQFF

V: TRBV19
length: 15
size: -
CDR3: CASSIDGHPNSPLHF

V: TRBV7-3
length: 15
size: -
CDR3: CASSQEKGARETQYF

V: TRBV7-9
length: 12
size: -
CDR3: CASSFLAADQFF

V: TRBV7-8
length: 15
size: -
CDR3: CASSSGTGVSYEQYF

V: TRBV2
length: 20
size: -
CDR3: CASSSLPDRGGFVTTGELFF

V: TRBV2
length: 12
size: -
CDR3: CASSVEQETQYF

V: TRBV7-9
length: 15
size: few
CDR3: CASSPTDRSTDTQYF

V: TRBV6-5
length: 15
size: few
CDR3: CASRQGSTHTDTQYF

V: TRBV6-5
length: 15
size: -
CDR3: CASPPGGGRTDTQYF

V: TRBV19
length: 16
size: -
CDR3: CASSLRQGPLQETQYF

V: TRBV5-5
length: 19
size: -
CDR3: CASSSSARGRDYSNQPQHF

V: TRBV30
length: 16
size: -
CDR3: CAWSVVWTGVGNTIYF

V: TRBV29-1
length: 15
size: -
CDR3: CSVETTSGLTDTQYF

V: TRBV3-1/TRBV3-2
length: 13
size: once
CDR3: CASSQGGDTEAFF

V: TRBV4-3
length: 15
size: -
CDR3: CASSLDRSSNQPQHF

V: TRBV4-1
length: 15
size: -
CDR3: CASSQVLAVYSPLHF

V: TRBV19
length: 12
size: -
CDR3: CASSMTRGTAFF

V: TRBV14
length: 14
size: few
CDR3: CASSQAPGGTEAFF

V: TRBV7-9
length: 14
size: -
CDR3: CASSSSLTVEKLFF

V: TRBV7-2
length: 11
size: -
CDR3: CASSFEGAQYF

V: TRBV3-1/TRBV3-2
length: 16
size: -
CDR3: CASSQDGPSSGNTIYF